This TCR beta chain was sequenced during a study of CD8 T cells in Susac syndrome. Random hexamers were used to reverse transcribe an amount of roughly 0.45 to 1 ug RNA. From the immunoSEQ multiplex PCR reads, TCRdb called clonotypes with MiXCR, one entry per CDR3 protein. The sample lists around 170,000 distinct CDR3 sequences; 92% were seen once. The CDR3 covers 13 residues. Trimming cost V 3 bases and J 5 bases, with 10 bases left between them. CDR1 is DFQATT, CDR2 SNEGSKA, per germline (reference sequence). The specimen sequenced was CD4+ T cells from PBMCs. This chain links TRBV20-1 with TRBJ2-2, with D perhaps matching TRBD2 (5 bases). This sequence was found in a human donor in good health. The CDR3 coding sequence is TGCAGTGCTAGGCACCCGGGGACCGGGGAGCTGTTTTTT. This codes for CSARHPGTGELFF.